One sample yielded the 8 T cell receptor beta chains listed below, sequenced in a study of control samples from healthy donors and cancer patients (dated by TCRdb to about 2020). The library was generated by the immunoSEQ multiplex PCR assay. TCRdb's version of the immuneACCESS table is confined to in-frame rearrangements and falls short of the full clone set. An unresolved V gene accounts for under half of the shortfall where checked; the remainder is of unknown origin. The sample table lists approximately 97,000 clones, over 85% of them with a count of one. The ten largest clones capture 3% of the sample. Sequenced input: blood. All receptors derive from a human donor in good health. The donor label of this sample is uncertain.

CDR3 region: CSASSDQRQPYEQYF. The DNA of the CDR3 is TGCAGTGCTAGTTCAGACCAAAGGCAGCCCTACGAGCAGTACTTC. J is TRBJ2-7 and V is TRBV20-1; no clear D gene. This CDR3 spans 15 amino acids. Germline CDR1 and CDR2: DFQATT and SNEGSKA (reference sequence). V was shortened by 3 bases and J by 2 bases, with 17 bases between the two germline ends.

Worth noting for this clone: At one boundary the junction diverges from the germline segment, which might be a read error. This CDR3 is CASSFEGYSYTF. DNA for the CDR3: TGTGCCAGCAGTTTTGAAGGCTATAGCTACACCTTC. The chain links TRBV6-2 or TRBV6-3 to TRBJ1-2; no clear D. The CDR3 is 12 amino acids. Germline CDR1 and CDR2: MNHEY and SVGEGT.

The chain joins TRBV5-4 to TRBJ1-2; 8 positions match TRBD1. CDR3 length equals 17 residues. Germline assignment: CDR1 SGHNT and CDR2 YYREEE (reference sequence). With V trimmed by 4 bases and J by 4 bases, 15 bases remained unmatched. The CDR3, as DNA: TGTGCCAGCAGCCCTTGGACAGGGTCGGATCGGAGCTATGGCTACACCTTC. It encodes CASSPWTGSDRSYGYTF.

This clone was detected only a few times. This chain joins TRBV11-2 and TRBJ2-5; TRBD2 matches 8 bases. Unmatched junction bases numbered 10, after V lost 2 bases and J lost 5 bases. Per germline, CDR1 SGHAT and CDR2 FQNNGV. The CDR3 is 16 amino acids. CDR3 nucleotides: TGTGCCAGCAGCTTATTTTGGCGGGGGGCCGGTGAGACCCAGTACTTC. Encoded protein: CASSLFWRGAGETQYF.

The rearrangement links TRBV9 to TRBJ1-4, with D possibly being TRBD1 (6 bases). The V end lost 3 bases, the J end lost 10 bases, and 19 bases lay between the germline ends. In germline, CDR1 is SGDLS, CDR2 YYNGEE. CDR3 length: 15 residues. CDR3 protein: CASSDTGPPRGKLFF. CDR3 sequence (DNA): TGTGCCAGCAGCGATACCGGGCCTCCCAGGGGAAAACTGTTTTTT.

Concerning this clone: At one end, the junction sequence differs from germline, possibly due to a read error. The rearrangement uses TRBV7-7 and TRBJ2-5, with 8 nucleotides matching TRBD1. This CDR3 has 14 residues. Germline V gives CDR1 SSHAT, CDR2 FNYEAQ (reference sequence). CDR3 in amino acids: CASSLSTGEETQYF. The CDR3 DNA reads as TGTGCTAGCAGCTTATCGACAGGGGAAGAGACCCAGTACTTC.

The V and J genes are TRBV7-2 and TRBJ1-5, with TRBD1 identical over 9 bases. The V segment lost 5 bases and the J segment 9 bases; nucleotides outside the gene matches: 8. The CDR3 runs 14 residues. Germline CDR1 reads SGHTA; CDR2 reads FQGNSA. The CDR3 reads CASSPGQGLRPQHF. The CDR3 bases are TGTGCCAGCAGCCCAGGACAGGGGTTAAGGCCCCAGCATTTT.

The J gene is TRBJ1-1, the V gene TRBV5-5, with a possible D match to TRBD1 (5 bases). Germline V gene data show CDR1 as SGHKS and CDR2 as YYEKEE (reference sequence). The CDR3 loop spans 16 amino acids. The ends were cut back, 0 bases at V and 0 bases at J, with 12 bases in the middle. CDR3 protein: CASSLDAGRLNTEAFF. For the CDR3, the DNA is TGTGCCAGCAGCTTGGATGCAGGGCGGCTGAACACTGAAGCTTTCTTT. Looking up the rest from reference TRBV5-5 and TRBJ1-1 gives the full variable domain: DAGVTQSPTHLIKTRGQQVTLRCSPISGHKSVSWYQQVLGQGPQFIFQYYEKEERGRGNFPDRFSARQFPNYSSELNVNALLLGDSALYLCASSLDAGRLNTEAFFGQGTRLTVV.